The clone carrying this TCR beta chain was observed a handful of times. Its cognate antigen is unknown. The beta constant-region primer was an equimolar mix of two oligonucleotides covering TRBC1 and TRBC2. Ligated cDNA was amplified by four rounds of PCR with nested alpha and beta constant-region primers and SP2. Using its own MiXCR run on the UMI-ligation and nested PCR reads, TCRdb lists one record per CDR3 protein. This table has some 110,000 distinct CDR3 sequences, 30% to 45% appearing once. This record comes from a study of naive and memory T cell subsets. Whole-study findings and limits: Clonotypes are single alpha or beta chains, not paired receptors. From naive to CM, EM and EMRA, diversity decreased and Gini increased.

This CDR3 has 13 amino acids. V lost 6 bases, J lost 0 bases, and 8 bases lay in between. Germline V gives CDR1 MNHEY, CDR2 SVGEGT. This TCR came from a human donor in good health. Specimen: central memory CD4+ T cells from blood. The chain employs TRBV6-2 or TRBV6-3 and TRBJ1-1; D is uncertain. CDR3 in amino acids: CASSPSLNTEAFF. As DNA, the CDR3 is TGTGCCAGCAGCCCCTCCTTGAACACTGAAGCTTTCTTT.